A single sample gave rise to the 12 T cell receptor beta chains below, sequenced in a study of OX40 agonist ivuxolimab in advanced cancers. Some clones are missing from TCRdb's copy, which holds only in-frame ones; the method was immunoSEQ multiplex PCR. The sample consists of tens of thousands of clones, less than 85% of them appearing once. This material consisted of CD4+ or CD8+ T cells sorted from blood, taken in a trial of the OX40 agonist ivuxolimab. The receptors shown here come from an adult with an advanced solid tumor such as melanoma, head and neck, liver or kidney cancer.

The gene calls are TRBV11-3 and TRBJ2-3; TRBD1 or TRBD2 may be the D gene (5 bases each). The CDR3 is 15 residues long. V lost 2 bases and J lost 4, with 13 bases in between. CDR1 and CDR2 from the germline V gene are SGHNT and YENEEA. The CDR3 nucleotides are TGTGCCAGCAGCTTAACGGGGCCTCCCCCAGATACGCAGTATTTT. Translating gives CASSLTGPPPDTQYF.

Judged by abundance, this clone is medium-sized. V usage is TRBV5-1 and J usage is TRBJ1-1, with TRBD1 matching 7 bases. J lost 0 bases, V lost 4 bases, and 9 bases had no gene match. This CDR3 is built from 16 residues. Looked up from germline, CDR1 is SGHRS and CDR2 is YFSETQ. CDR3 sequence (DNA): TGCGCCAGCAGCCGGGCCGGGACAGCTTTGAACACTGAAGCTTTCTTT. This sequence encodes CASSRAGTALNTEAFF.

The chain is built from TRBV9 and TRBJ2-3; perhaps TRBD2 as D (5 bases). Per the germline V gene, CDR1 is SGDLS and CDR2 is YYNGEE. The V end lost 1 base, the J end lost 2 bases, and 14 bases lay between the germline ends. This CDR3 is 16 amino acids long. The CDR3 loop is CASSVSLAGPTDTQYF. CDR3 nucleotide sequence: TGTGCCAGCAGCGTAAGTTTGGCGGGCCCCACAGATACGCAGTATTTT.

The V call is TRBV27, the J call TRBJ2-6; 8 bases are a match to TRBD1. Trimming took 6 bases from V and 4 from J; bases not matched to a gene: 8. Germline V CDR1 and CDR2: MNHEY, SMNVEV (reference sequence). The CDR3 runs to 16 residues. CDR3 residues: CASSLTGAKGANVLTF. The CDR3 bases are TGTGCCAGCAGCCTGACAGGGGCCAAGGGGGCCAACGTCCTGACTTTC.

The V and J genes are TRBV28 and TRBJ1-2; 7 positions match TRBD1. CDR1 MDHEN and CDR2 SYDVKM come from the germline V gene. CDR3 size: 14 residues. V lost 6 bases and J lost 6; bases outside the gene matches: 10. CDR3 DNA: TGTGCCAGCAGAGCGGGACAGAGAGTCGATGGCTACACCTTC. Translation: CASRAGQRVDGYTF.

This clone was seen at least ten times. This same CDR3 is encoded by further DNA sequences in the sample. The chain employs TRBV9 and TRBJ1-3; D not certain. The germline CDR1 and CDR2 sequences are SGDLS and YYNGEE. V shed 0 bases and J shed 0 bases, with 7 bases lying between them. This CDR3 has 15 residues. CDR3 nucleotides: TGTGCCAGCAGCGTAGGCGGCACCTCTGGAAACACCATATATTTT. Its translation is CASSVGGTSGNTIYF.

This clone was detected a few times. This chain links TRBV7-9 with TRBJ1-5; perhaps TRBD1 as D (6 bases). Germline loops: CDR1 SEHNR, CDR2 FQNEAQ (reference sequence). The CDR3 covers 16 residues. V gave up 5 bases and J gave up 4 bases, with 18 bases separating them. This chain's CDR3 is CASSGITGWVNQPQHF. DNA of the CDR3: TGTGCCAGCAGCGGTATAACAGGGTGGGTGAATCAGCCCCAGCATTTT.

The rearrangement uses TRBV2 and TRBJ2-3; 10 bases match TRBD1. Germline values: CDR1 SNHLY, CDR2 FYNNEI. There are 16 residues in the CDR3. Trimming at V came to 3 bases and at J to 4 bases, leaving 7 bases not matched to a gene. CDR3 region: CASSEGGGTGADTQYF. In DNA form, the CDR3 reads TGTGCCAGCAGTGAGGGCGGCGGGACAGGGGCAGATACGCAGTATTTT.

The rearrangement uses TRBV19 and TRBJ2-5; 13 bases fit TRBD2. There are 20 residues in the CDR3. Germline V gives CDR1 LNHDA, CDR2 SQIVND (reference sequence). The trim removed 4 bases at V and 5 bases at J, leaving 19 bases unmatched. The CDR3 coding sequence is TGTGCCAGTAGTAAGGCCGGCGGCGGACTAGCGGGAGAGGGACGGGAGACCCAGTACTTC. Protein: CASSKAGGGLAGEGRETQYF.

V gene TRBV30 combines with J gene TRBJ2-1; 10 bases align to TRBD2. Trimming cost V 8 bases and J 6 bases; bases outside gene matches: 10. The CDR3 spans 14 residues. Germline V gene data show CDR1 as GTSNPN and CDR2 as SVGIG (reference sequence). CDR3 loop: CATTGTSVFNEQFF. The DNA for the CDR3 is TGTGCCACTACCGGGACTAGCGTTTTCAATGAGCAGTTCTTC.

The chain couples TRBV5-1 to TRBJ2-5; possible D gene TRBD1, 6 bases. V lost 0 bases and J lost 2, with 11 bases in between. CDR3 size: 15 residues. Germline CDR1 SGHRS, CDR2 YFSETQ. The CDR3 sequence is CASSLGYGQQETQYF. The CDR3, as DNA: TGCGCCAGCAGCTTGGGATACGGACAGCAAGAGACCCAGTACTTC.

This chain connects TRBV5-6 to TRBJ1-2, with 7 bases fitting TRBD1. This CDR3 has 14 amino acids. CDR1 is SGHDT, CDR2 YYEEEE, per germline. Germline trimming cut 5 bases from V and 5 bases from J; bases unmatched to any gene: 9. As DNA, the CDR3 is TGTGCCAGCAGTTCAGGGGGACCCTATTATGGCTACACCTTC. It specifies CASSSGGPYYGYTF. Full variable domain (outside the CDR3, taken from reference TRBV5-6 and TRBJ1-2): DAGVTQSPTHLIKTRGQQVTLRCSPKSGHDTVSWYQQALGQGPQFIFQYYEEEERQRGNFPDRFSGHQFPNYSSELNVNALLLGDSALYLCASSSGGPYYGYTFGSGTRLTVV.